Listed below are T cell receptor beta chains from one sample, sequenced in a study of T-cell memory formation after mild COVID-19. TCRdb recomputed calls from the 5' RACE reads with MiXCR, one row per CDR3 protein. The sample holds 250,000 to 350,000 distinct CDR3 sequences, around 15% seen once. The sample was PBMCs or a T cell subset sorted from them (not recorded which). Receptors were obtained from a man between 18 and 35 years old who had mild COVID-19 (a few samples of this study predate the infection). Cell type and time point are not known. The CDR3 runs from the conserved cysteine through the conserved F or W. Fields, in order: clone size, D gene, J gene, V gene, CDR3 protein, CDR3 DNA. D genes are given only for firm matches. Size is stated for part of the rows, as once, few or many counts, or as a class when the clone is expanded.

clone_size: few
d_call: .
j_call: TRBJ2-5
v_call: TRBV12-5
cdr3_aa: CATASGQRQETQYF
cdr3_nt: TGTGCTACAGCCTCCGGGCAGCGACAAGAGACCCAGTACTTC

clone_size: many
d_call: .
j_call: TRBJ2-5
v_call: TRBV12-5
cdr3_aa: CASGLTRAPVFETQYF
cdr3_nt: TGTGCTAGTGGTTTGACTAGGGCCCCGGTATTCGAGACCCAGTACTTC

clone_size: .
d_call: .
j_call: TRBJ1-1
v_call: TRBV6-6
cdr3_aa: CASSFGGLAEAFF
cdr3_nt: TGTGCCAGCAGTTTTGGGGGTTTGGCTGAAGCTTTCTTT

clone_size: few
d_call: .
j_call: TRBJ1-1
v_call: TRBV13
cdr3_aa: CASTAGGTEAEAFF
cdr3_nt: TGTGCCAGCACCGCGGGGGGAACGGAGGCTGAAGCTTTCTTT

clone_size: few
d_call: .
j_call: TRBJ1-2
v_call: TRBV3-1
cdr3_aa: CASSQDIQGSGYTF
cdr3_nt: TGTGCCAGCAGCCAAGATATCCAGGGGAGCGGCTACACCTTC

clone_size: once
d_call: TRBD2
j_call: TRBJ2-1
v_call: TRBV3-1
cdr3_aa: CASSQAGGPGEQFF
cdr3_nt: TGTGCCAGCAGCCAAGCGGGGGGGCCGGGTGAGCAGTTCTTC

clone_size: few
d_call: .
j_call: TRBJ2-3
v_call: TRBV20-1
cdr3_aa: CSASRRSTDTQYF
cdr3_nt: TGCAGTGCCTCCAGGCGAAGCACAGATACGCAGTATTTT

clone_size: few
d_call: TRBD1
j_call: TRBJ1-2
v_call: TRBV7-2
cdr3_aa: CASSLAPGRGTVNYGYTF
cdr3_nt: TGTGCCAGCAGCTTAGCTCCCGGTCGCGGGACAGTTAACTATGGCTACACCTTC

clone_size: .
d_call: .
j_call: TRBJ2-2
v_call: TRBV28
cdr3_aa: CASSFFRGVNTGELFF
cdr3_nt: TGTGCCAGCAGTTTCTTCCGCGGGGTGAACACCGGGGAGCTGTTTTTT

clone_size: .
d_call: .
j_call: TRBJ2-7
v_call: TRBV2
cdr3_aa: CASSDGQIYEQYF
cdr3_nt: TGTGCCAGCAGTGACGGACAGATCTACGAGCAGTACTTC

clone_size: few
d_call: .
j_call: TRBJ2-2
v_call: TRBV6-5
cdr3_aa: CASSYLTGRPGELFF
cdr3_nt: TGTGCCAGCAGTTATTTGACAGGGAGGCCCGGGGAGCTGTTTTTT

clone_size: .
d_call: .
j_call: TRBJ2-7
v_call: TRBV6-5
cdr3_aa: CASSIRDGGYEQYF
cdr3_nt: TGTGCCAGCAGTATCCGGGACGGGGGCTACGAGCAGTACTTC

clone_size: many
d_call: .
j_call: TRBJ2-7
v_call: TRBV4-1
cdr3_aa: CASSQDRGRPEGEQYF
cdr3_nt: TGCGCCAGCAGCCAAGATCGAGGGCGGCCTGAGGGCGAGCAGTACTTC

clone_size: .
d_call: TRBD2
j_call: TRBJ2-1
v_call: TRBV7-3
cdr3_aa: CASSPHGGVNEQFF
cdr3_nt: TGTGCCAGCAGCCCTCACGGGGGGGTTAATGAGCAGTTCTTC

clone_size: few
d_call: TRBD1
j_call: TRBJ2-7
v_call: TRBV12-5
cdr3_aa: CASGQGGSEQYF
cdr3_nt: TGTGCTAGTGGCCAAGGGGGCTCCGAGCAGTACTTC

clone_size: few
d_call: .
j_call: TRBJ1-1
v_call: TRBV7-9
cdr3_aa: CASSSRTLNTEAFF
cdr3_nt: TGTGCCAGCAGCTCGCGGACCTTGAACACTGAAGCTTTCTTT

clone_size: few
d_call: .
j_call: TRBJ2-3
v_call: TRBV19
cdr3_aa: CASSIRWPSTDTQYF
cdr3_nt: TGTGCCAGTAGTATAAGGTGGCCTAGCACAGATACGCAGTATTTT

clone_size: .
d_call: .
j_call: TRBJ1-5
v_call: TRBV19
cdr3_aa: CASSDSSNQPQHF
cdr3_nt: TGTGCCAGTAGTGACAGTAGCAATCAGCCCCAGCATTTT